Given below is one TCR beta chain in context. Its antigen is currently not known. No clone much larger than this one lies a single base away; base qualities are absent. A patient counted as having stable Graves' hyperthyroidism if no progression to ophthalmopathy occurred over 18 months of follow-up. Hyperthyroidism patients were aged 18 to 65 years and newly diagnosed, with disease duration of less than 2 months. The study excluded patients with uncontrolled infections, other autoimmune diseases, pregnancy or lactation. Diagnoses were based on clinical symptoms, serum thyroxine and TRAb, thyroid ultrasound and orbital computed tomography. PBMCs were separated from roughly 10 ml of fresh peripheral blood using Ficoll-Paque density gradient centrifugation. Trizol reagent was used to extract total RNA, and RNA quality was then checked on an Agilent 2100 Bioanalyzer. This sample is drawn from a study of T cells in Graves' hyperthyroidism and ophthalmopathy (dated by TCRdb to the late 2010s). For the wider study: Peripheral blood was collected at initial diagnosis, before any treatment. Once sampling was done, hyperthyroidism patients were given methimazole at a starting dose of 30 mg daily, whereas ophthalmopathy patients were given high-dose intravenous methylprednisolone. In six Graves' hyperthyroidism patients, the study also compared T-cell repertoires from thyroid tissue with T-cell repertoires from blood. Whether ophthalmopathy could be predicted prospectively was tested in an independent validation cohort made up of fewer than 20 hyperthyroidism patients plus 17 patients who later progressed to ophthalmopathy. For training and testing, the 100 or so patients in the discovery cohort were randomly divided in a 7:3 ratio. TCR V-J signatures able to tell the groups apart were searched for in a discovery cohort of 90 to 100 patients, of whom around 42 had Graves' ophthalmopathy and roughly 58 had stable Graves' hyperthyroidism. TCR Vbeta CDR3 sequencing of approximately 140 peripheral blood samples (43 ophthalmopathy, around 80 hyperthyroidism and around 17 progressor patients) is reported in the paper.

What the study reported, not specific to this receptor: In validation, the model predicted progression to ophthalmopathy with over 65% sensitivity and 72% to 75% specificity, a median of about 6 months before onset. A 13 V-J signature model separated ophthalmopathy from stable hyperthyroidism, with approximately 87% sensitivity and 81% to 83% specificity in cross-validation and 80%/75% in testing. Most expanded thyroid clonotypes (frequency above 0.001) were also found in blood, which suggests that blood repertoires may mirror thyroid immune responses. No statistical method was used to set the sample size in advance, and investigators knew the group allocation.

The TCR beta CDR3 regions were amplified from RNA transcripts. For the first round of RT-PCR on the TCR CDR3, the HTBI primer set was used together with the Qiagen OneStep RT-PCR kit. Libraries were constructed in a second round of multiplex PCR, after which size selection and purification were performed. Libraries were sequenced paired-end with 100 bp reads on an Illumina HiSeq2000. As for the original processing: Raw data were processed with SOAPnuke, discarding reads with adapters, uncalled bases, mean Phred below 15, or no exact constant-primer or identifier match. COPE v1.2.5 was used to merge the high-quality paired reads, and each unique nucleotide sequence was defined as a clonotype. Clonotypes were aligned to IMGT TRBV, TRBD and TRBJ reference segments using MiTCR v1.1. The analysis included only V-J combinations with a frequency above 0.0001, which together covered 99% to 99.2% of the repertoires. The TCS score was defined as the ratio of F50 (clonal expansion) to E x V (chaos), calculated using BLOSUM62-based TCRdist between CDR3 peptides within each V-J. Welch's t-statistics and random forest reduced roughly 540 V-J features to around 14, which were used in a naive Bayes classifier (R e1071). Starting from the raw public reads, TCRdb applied fastp trimming at Q25, assembled clones with MiXCR and retained in-frame beta chains. One record per CDR3 amino acid sequence lists the most common genes and DNA. In this record, the V and J calls reflect TCRdb's handling and not the investigators' own analysis. In all, the sample holds approximately 590,000 distinct CDR3 sequences, and less than 20% of those were seen once. The top ten constitute approximately 7.4% of the sample.

The CDR3 contains 15 residues, cysteine and phenylalanine counted. Solely the CDR3 DNA is kept, with 45 bases framed from the first base. The junction shows trimming of 1 base on V and 2 bases on J, and the gene matches do not reach 6 bases of it. CDR1 and CDR2 are read off the germline V gene (reference sequence) as DFQATT and SNEGSKA. The clonotype comes from a woman aged 30 to 39 with Graves' hyperthyroidism. Material for sequencing was blood. The sequence joins TRBV20-1 to TRBJ2-7, and TRBD1 matches 9 of the central bases. At the DNA level, the sequence is TGCAGTGCTAGAGGCACGGGACAGGGAACCTACGAGCAGTACTTC. It encodes CSARGTGQGTYEQYF.